This TCR beta chain was sequenced in a study of cytomegalovirus exposure and HLA in healthy donors. Study-wide findings and caveats: Reports credit the classifier with highly specific, highly sensitive diagnosis of cytomegalovirus status. In the roughly 130 validation repertoires, a later analysis found that first-cohort TCR clusters tended to co-occur.

Separation from the roughly 600-subject first cohort characterized the roughly 120-subject validation cohort, to which the donors belonged. This clone was detected a few times. The antigen is unknown. The assay was immunoSEQ multiplex PCR, and TCRdb's table has in-frame clones only and misses some. The sample holds fewer than 150,000 clones; about 88% are singletons and the top ten take roughly 1.4%. CDR3 length equals 13 residues. Germline CDR1 and CDR2: SSHAT and FNYEAQ (reference sequence). V was shortened by 4 bases and J by 11 bases, with 17 bases between the two germline ends. The sample comprised PBMCs. This chain joins TRBV7-7 and TRBJ1-2; TRBD1 might be the D (5 bases). This receptor was taken from a man younger than 45 in good health and CMV-seronegative. The CDR3, as DNA: TGTGCCAGCAGCTCCAAACCGGGGGGTCCTTACACCTTC. Translating it yields CASSSKPGGPYTF.